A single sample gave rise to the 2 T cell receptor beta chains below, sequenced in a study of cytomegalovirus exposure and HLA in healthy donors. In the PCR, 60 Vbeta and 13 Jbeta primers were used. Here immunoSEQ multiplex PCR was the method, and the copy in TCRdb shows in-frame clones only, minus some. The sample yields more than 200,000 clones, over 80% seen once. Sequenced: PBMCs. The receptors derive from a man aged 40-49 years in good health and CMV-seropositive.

CDR3 residues: CASSLRGTEQFF. The DNA of the CDR3 is TGCGCCAGCAGTCTCCGCGGGACTGAGCAGTTCTTC. The V call is TRBV5-1, the J call TRBJ2-1; a weak D match, TRBD2 (6 bases). CDR3 size: 12 residues. Trimming cost V 5 bases and J 9 bases, with 12 bases left between them. The V gene's germline CDR1 is SGHRS and CDR2 YFSETQ. The full variable domain, rest sourced from reference TRBV5-1 and TRBJ2-1, is KAGVTQTPRYLIKTRGQQVTLSCSPISGHRSVSWYQQTPGQGLQFLFEYFSETQRNKGNFPGRFSGRQFSNSRSEMNVSTLELGDSALYLCASSLRGTEQFFGPGTRLTVL.

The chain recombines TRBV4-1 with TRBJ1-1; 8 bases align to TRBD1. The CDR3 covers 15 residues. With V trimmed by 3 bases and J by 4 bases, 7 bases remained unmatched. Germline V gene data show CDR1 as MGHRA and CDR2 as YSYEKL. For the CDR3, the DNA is TGCGCCAGCAGCCAGGCCCCGGACAGGGTCACTGAAGCTTTCTTT. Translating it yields CASSQAPDRVTEAFF.